This TCR beta chain emerged from a study of cytomegalovirus exposure and HLA in healthy donors. General study findings and limits: Analysis was performed later, and it showed HLA-associated TCR beta chains to be more clonally expanded than equally common others. HLA alleles were associated with around 17,000 TCR beta sequences in a later analysis at 0.05 false discovery rate.

Researchers ran the PCR with 60 Vbeta and 13 Jbeta primers. The repertoire was sequenced with immunoSEQ multiplex PCR; TCRdb's copy has only in-frame clones and lacks some. The sample includes roughly 120,000 clones, around 80% of them seen just once. Looked up from germline, CDR1 is LNHDA and CDR2 is SQIVND (reference sequence). This CDR3 is 13 amino acids long. Deletions cut 4 bases from V and 1 base from J, with 7 bases between. Points on this clone: Its antigen is unknown.

The TCR was taken from a man between 50 and 59 years old in good health and CMV-seronegative. Sequencing was done on a sample of PBMCs. The chain recombines TRBV19 with TRBJ2-5; TRBD2 is a possible D gene (5 bases). In DNA, the CDR3 is TGTGCCAGTAGTAGAGGGTTCCAAGAGACCCAGTACTTC. Its protein is CASSRGFQETQYF.